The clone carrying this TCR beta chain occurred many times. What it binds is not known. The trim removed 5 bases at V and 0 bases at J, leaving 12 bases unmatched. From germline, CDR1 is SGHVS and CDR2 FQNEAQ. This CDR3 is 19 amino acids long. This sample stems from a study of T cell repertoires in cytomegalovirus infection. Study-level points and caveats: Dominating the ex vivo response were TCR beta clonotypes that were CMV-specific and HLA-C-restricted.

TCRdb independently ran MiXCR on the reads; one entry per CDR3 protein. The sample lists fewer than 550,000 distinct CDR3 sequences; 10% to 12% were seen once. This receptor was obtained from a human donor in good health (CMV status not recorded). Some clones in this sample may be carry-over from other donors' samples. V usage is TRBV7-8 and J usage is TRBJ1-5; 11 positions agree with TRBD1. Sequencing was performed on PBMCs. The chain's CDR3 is CASSGLGTGGLFSNQPQHF. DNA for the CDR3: TGTGCCAGCAGCGGCCTAGGGACAGGGGGACTCTTTAGCAATCAGCCCCAGCATTTT.